The TCR beta chain under discussion was sequenced for a study of regulatory and conventional T cells in RAG deficiency. This table comes from immunoSEQ multiplex PCR, and its TCRdb copy is limited to in-frame clones, with some not included. This repertoire shows about 7,800 clones, around 81% found once; its top ten account for roughly a third. This CDR3 comprises 15 residues. J was trimmed by 5 bases and V by 6 bases; bases with no gene match: 3. CDR1 is SSHAT, CDR2 FNYEAQ, per germline (reference sequence). The sample was also reused in another study, on regulatory T cells. That report notes: The PCR used 52 TRBV and 13 TRBJ primers.

The chain is built from TRBV7-7 and TRBJ2-2; 13 bases are a match to TRBD2. Input material: CD8+ T cells sorted from blood. The TCR sequence derives from a human donor in good health. CDR3 bases: TGTGCCAGCAGTCCGACTAGCGGGGGGACCGGGGAGCTGTTTTTT. It encodes CASSPTSGGTGELFF.